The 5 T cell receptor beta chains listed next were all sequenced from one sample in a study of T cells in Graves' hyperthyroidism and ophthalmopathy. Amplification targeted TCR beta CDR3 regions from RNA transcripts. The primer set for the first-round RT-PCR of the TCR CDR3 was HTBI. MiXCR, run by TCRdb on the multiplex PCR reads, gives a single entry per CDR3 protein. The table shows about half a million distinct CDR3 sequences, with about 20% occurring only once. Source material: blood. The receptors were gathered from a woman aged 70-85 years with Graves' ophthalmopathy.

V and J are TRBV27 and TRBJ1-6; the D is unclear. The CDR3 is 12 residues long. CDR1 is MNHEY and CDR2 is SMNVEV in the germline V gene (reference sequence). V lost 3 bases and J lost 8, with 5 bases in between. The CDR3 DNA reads TGTGCCAGCAGTTTCGCCGATTCACCCCTCCACTTT. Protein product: CASSFADSPLHF.

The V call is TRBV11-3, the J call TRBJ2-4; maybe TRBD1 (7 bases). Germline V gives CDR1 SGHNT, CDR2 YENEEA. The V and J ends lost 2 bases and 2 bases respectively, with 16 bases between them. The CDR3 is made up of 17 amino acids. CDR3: CASSLRSQGGTKNIQYF. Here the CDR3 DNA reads TGTGCCAGCAGCTTAAGATCCCAGGGGGGTACCAAAAACATTCAGTACTTC.

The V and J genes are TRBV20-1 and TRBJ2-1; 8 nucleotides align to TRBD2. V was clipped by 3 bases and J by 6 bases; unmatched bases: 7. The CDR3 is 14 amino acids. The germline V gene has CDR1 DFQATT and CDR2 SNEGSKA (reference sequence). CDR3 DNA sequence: TGCAGTGCTAGTACGGGAGGGAGGGTCAATGAGCAGTTCTTC. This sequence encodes CSASTGGRVNEQFF.

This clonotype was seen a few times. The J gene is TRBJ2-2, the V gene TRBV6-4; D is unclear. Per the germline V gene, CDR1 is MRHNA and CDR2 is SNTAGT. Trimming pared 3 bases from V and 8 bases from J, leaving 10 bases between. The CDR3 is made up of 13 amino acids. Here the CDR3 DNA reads TGTGCCAGCAGTGATGTCGGCGCTGGGGAGCTGTTTTTT. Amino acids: CASSDVGAGELFF.

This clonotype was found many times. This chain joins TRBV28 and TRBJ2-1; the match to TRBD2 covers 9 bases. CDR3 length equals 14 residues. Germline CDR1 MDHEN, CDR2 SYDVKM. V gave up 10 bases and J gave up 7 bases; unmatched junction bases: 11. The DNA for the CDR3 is TGTGCCATCAGCTTAGCGGGAGATATTAATGAGCAGTTCTTC. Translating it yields CAISLAGDINEQFF.